Following are 25 T cell receptor beta chains from one sample sequenced in a study of cytomegalovirus exposure and HLA in healthy donors. Both 60 Vbeta primers and 13 Jbeta primers went into the PCR. Assay: immunoSEQ multiplex PCR; the TCRdb copy retains only in-frame clones and omits some. The sample consists of tens of thousands of clones, about 65% of them appearing once. The sample comprised PBMCs. The receptors come from a middle-aged man in good health and CMV-seropositive.

J is TRBJ2-1 and V is TRBV7-7; D is possibly TRBD1 (6 bases). The CDR3 loop spans 16 amino acids. Germline loops: CDR1 SSHAT, CDR2 FNYEAQ (reference sequence). Trimming took off 1 base at V and 0 bases at J, with 10 bases between the two ends. This CDR3 is CASSLGLRGSYNEQFF. The CDR3 coding sequence is TGTGCCAGCAGCTTAGGGCTCAGGGGCTCCTACAATGAGCAGTTCTTC.

V usage is TRBV7-7 and J usage is TRBJ2-2; D is uncertain. V was shortened by 6 bases and J by 0 bases, with 14 bases between the two germline ends. Germline V gene sequence: CDR1 SSHAT, CDR2 FNYEAQ (reference sequence). CDR3 length: 16 amino acids. Here the CDR3 reads CASSVGQATNTGELFF. CDR3 DNA sequence: TGTGCCAGCAGTGTGGGTCAGGCCACGAACACCGGGGAGCTGTTTTTT.

V and J are TRBV5-4 and TRBJ1-1; D gene uncertain. Germline loops: CDR1 SGHNT, CDR2 YYREEE (reference sequence). The V end lost 1 base, the J end lost 1 base, and 8 bases lay between the germline ends. The CDR3 loop spans 14 amino acids. CDR3 loop: CASSLSHKNTEAFF. As DNA, the CDR3 is TGTGCCAGCAGCTTGTCACACAAGAACACTGAAGCTTTCTTT.

The rearrangement links TRBV30 to TRBJ1-1; D is possibly TRBD1 (5 bases). CDR3 length: 12 amino acids. The V gene lost 5 bases and the J gene lost 2 bases, with 9 bases spanning the gap. Germline V gene data show CDR1 as GTSNPN and CDR2 as SVGIG (reference sequence). The CDR3, as DNA: TGTGCCTGGGGGACTTATAACACTGAAGCTTTCTTT. Translating gives CAWGTYNTEAFF.

The chain couples TRBV7-2 to TRBJ2-1, with 8 bases identical to TRBD1. Germline V gene data show CDR1 as SGHTA and CDR2 as FQGNSA. V shed 0 bases, J shed 0 bases, and the junction held 4 bases outside the gene matches. This CDR3 contains 17 residues. The DNA for the CDR3 is TGTGCCAGCAGCTTAGCGTCAACAGGGGGCTCCTACAATGAGCAGTTCTTC. Protein sequence: CASSLASTGGSYNEQFF.

This clone was seen only a few times. The gene calls are TRBV9 and TRBJ2-5; 14 bases are a match to TRBD2. Germline values: CDR1 SGDLS, CDR2 YYNGEE. The length of the CDR3 is 15 residues. V dropped 5 bases and J dropped 5; count of bases not matched to a gene: 5. CDR3 residues: CASSGTSGGMETQYF. DNA of the CDR3: TGTGCCAGCAGTGGGACTAGCGGGGGAATGGAGACCCAGTACTTC.

This chain joins TRBV27 and TRBJ2-5; 15 positions match TRBD2. The germline V gene encodes CDR1 MNHEY and CDR2 SMNVEV (reference sequence). CDR3 size: 18 residues. V was pared by 2 bases and J by 5 bases, with 9 bases of the junction left unmatched. CDR3 amino acids: CASSLNPGLAGGEETQYF. The CDR3 nucleotides are TGTGCCAGCAGTTTAAATCCGGGACTAGCGGGAGGTGAGGAGACCCAGTACTTC.

The chain couples TRBV19 to TRBJ2-7, with D maybe TRBD2 (6 bases). Germline CDR1 reads LNHDA; CDR2 reads SQIVND (reference sequence). The CDR3 runs to 14 residues. V lost 3 bases and J lost 2, with 11 bases in between. CDR3 sequence reads: CASSMGGNPYEQYF. The DNA of the CDR3 is TGTGCCAGTAGTATGGGCGGGAACCCCTACGAGCAGTACTTC.

In this sample, this clone turned up a few times. V is TRBV30 and J is TRBJ2-3; 7 bases line up with TRBD2. Trimming cost V 8 bases and J 1 base; bases outside gene matches: 12. This CDR3 is 15 amino acids long. Germline lookup yields CDR1 GTSNPN and CDR2 SVGIG (reference sequence). The CDR3 nucleotides read TGTGCCCTTATGCGGCGGGGGAGAGGCACAGATACGCAGTATTTT. It yields the protein CALMRRGRGTDTQYF.

The V call is TRBV5-4, the J call TRBJ2-7; tentatively, D is TRBD2 (6 bases). Trimming left V 4 bases short and J 2 bases short, with 13 bases between. The CDR3 sequence is 14 residues long. CDR1 is SGHNT, CDR2 YYREEE, per germline (reference sequence). The CDR3 DNA sequence: TGTGCCAGCAGCCCGACTAGGGCGCCCTACGAGCAGTACTTC. Translation: CASSPTRAPYEQYF.

This clone was seen more than once but under ten times. CDR3 amino acids: CASSIWHGGETQYF. Written as DNA, the CDR3 is TGTGCCAGTAGTATATGGCATGGAGGAGAGACCCAGTACTTC. The chain joins TRBV19 to TRBJ2-5, with a tentative D call TRBD2 (5 bases). The CDR3 is 14 residues long. The V end was cut by 2 bases, the J end by 4 bases, with 11 bases between. The germline gives CDR1 LNHDA, CDR2 SQIVND (reference sequence).

The chain carries TRBV7-2 and TRBJ2-7; 10 nucleotides line up with TRBD1. V lost 1 base to trimming and J lost 4 bases; unmatched junction nucleotides: 10. The CDR3 is 17 amino acids. Germline lookup yields CDR1 SGHTA and CDR2 FQGNSA. As DNA, the CDR3 is TGTGCCAGCAGCTTAGGCCCTTCGGGACAGGGGAGATACGAGCAGTACTTC. As protein: CASSLGPSGQGRYEQYF. The variable domain in full, completed from reference TRBV7-2 and TRBJ2-7, reads GAGVSQSPSNKVTEKGKDVELRCDPISGHTALYWYRQSLGQGLEFLIYFQGNSAPDKSGLPSDRFSAERTGGSVSTLTIQRTQQEDSAVYLCASSLGPSGQGRYEQYFGPGTRLTVT.

The chain joins TRBV2 to TRBJ2-1; D may be TRBD1 (6 bases). Trimming cost V 2 bases and J 0 bases, with 11 bases left between them. The CDR3 consists of 16 residues. From germline, CDR1 is SNHLY and CDR2 FYNNEI. CDR3 in amino acids: CASSEYQGSSYNEQFF. In nucleotides, the CDR3 is TGTGCCAGCAGTGAATATCAGGGGAGCTCCTACAATGAGCAGTTCTTC.

V is TRBV19 and J is TRBJ2-6; D uncertain. The V gene's germline CDR1 is LNHDA and CDR2 SQIVND (reference sequence). The CDR3 sequence is 15 residues long. The V and J ends lost 3 bases and 3 bases respectively, with 9 bases between them. CDR3 in amino acids: CASSISWLGANVLTF. The CDR3, as DNA: TGTGCCAGTAGTATCTCTTGGCTTGGGGCCAACGTCCTGACTTTC.

This clone occurred a few times. The rearrangement uses TRBV6-4 and TRBJ2-2; 8 bases match TRBD1. The CDR3 consists of 16 residues. V shed 0 bases and J 6 bases; nucleotides not matched to a gene: 6. Germline CDR1 reads MRHNA; CDR2 reads SNTAGT. The CDR3 coding sequence is TGTGCCAGCAGTGACTCGAGTCGACAGGGGTCCGGGGAGCTGTTTTTT. Translated, it gives CASSDSSRQGSGELFF.

This clone was seen once. This chain uses TRBV20-1 with TRBJ1-5, with D possibly matching TRBD1 (5 bases). Looked up from germline, CDR1 is DFQATT and CDR2 is SNEGSKA (reference sequence). This CDR3 has 11 amino acids. V was clipped by 7 bases and J by 7 bases, with 11 bases between them. For the CDR3, the DNA is TGCAGTGGGGGGGAGGGCCAGCCCCAGCATTTT. Amino acid sequence: CSGGEGQPQHF.

The chain combines TRBV15 with TRBJ2-7, with 9 nucleotides matching TRBD2. Germline V gives CDR1 LNHNV, CDR2 YYDKDF (reference sequence). The CDR3 length is 13 residues. Trimming at V came to 9 bases and at J to 0 bases, leaving 3 bases not matched to a gene. The CDR3 reads CATAGGSSYEQYF. The DNA for the CDR3 is TGTGCCACAGCGGGGGGTAGCTCCTACGAGCAGTACTTC.

This clone was seen only once. V is TRBV9 and J is TRBJ2-2, with 8 bases lining up with TRBD2. CDR1 SGDLS and CDR2 YYNGEE come from the germline V gene. The trim removed 0 bases at V and 3 bases at J, leaving 7 bases unmatched. The CDR3 sequence is 17 residues long. CDR3 nucleotide sequence: TGTGCCAGCAGCGTAGCACGCGGGGGGATAGACACCGGGGAGCTGTTTTTT. It is translated as CASSVARGGIDTGELFF.

Comments on this clone: No conserved phenylalanine or tryptophan is present at the end of the CDR3, so a read error is the likely explanation. Other nucleotide sequences in the sample specify the same CDR3. Here the CDR3 DNA reads TGTGCCAGCAGTGATGGGGCGGGGGGCACTGAAGCTTTCGTT. Translating it yields CASSDGAGGTEAFV. This chain connects TRBV6-4 to TRBJ1-1; a possible D gene is TRBD1 (5 bases). The V end was cut by 3 bases, the J end by 4 bases, with 12 bases between. Germline V gives CDR1 MRHNA, CDR2 SNTAGT. The CDR3 runs 14 residues.

This clone was observed a handful of times. The V call is TRBV7-9, the J call TRBJ1-1, with D perhaps TRBD1 (6 bases). CDR1 SEHNR and CDR2 FQNEAQ come from the germline V gene (reference sequence). The CDR3 runs 14 residues. The V end lost 4 bases, the J end lost 3 bases, and 12 bases lay between the germline ends. CDR3 coding DNA: TGTGCCAGCAGCTGGGGGGGCAGGGACACTGAAGCTTTCTTT. This gives the protein CASSWGGRDTEAFF.

V and J are TRBV9 and TRBJ2-3; 10 bases are shared with TRBD1. Germline V gives CDR1 SGDLS, CDR2 YYNGEE. The CDR3 sequence is 16 residues long. V shed 4 bases and J 4 bases; nucleotides not matched to a gene: 9. In nucleotides, the CDR3 is TGTGCCAGCAGCCCAAGACAGGGGGCGCTCGCAGATACGCAGTATTTT. Protein sequence: CASSPRQGALADTQYF. Complete variable domain (other parts from reference TRBV9 and TRBJ2-3): DSGVTQTPKHLITATGQRVTLRCSPRSGDLSVYWYQQSLDQGLQFLIQYYNGEERAKGNILERFSAQQFPDLHSELNLSSLELGDSALYFCASSPRQGALADTQYFGPGTRLTVL.

A single count supports this clone. The rearrangement links TRBV7-9 to TRBJ1-6; no definite D call. Germline V gene data show CDR1 as SEHNR and CDR2 as FQNEAQ (reference sequence). The CDR3 consists of 15 residues. CDR3 coding DNA: TGTTCCACCGCGGTCTCGGGAGTCTATAATTCACCCCTCCACTTT. Its translation: CSTAVSGVYNSPLHF.

As to this clone: Within the sample, other DNA sequences also encode this same CDR3. The J gene is TRBJ1-5, the V gene TRBV19; 10 bases match TRBD1. V lost 4 bases, J lost 4 bases, and 4 bases stayed unmatched. This CDR3 comprises 15 residues. CDR1 is LNHDA, CDR2 SQIVND, per germline (reference sequence). The DNA of the CDR3 is TGTGCCAGTAGTACCCCGGGACAGGGGAATCAGCCCCAGCATTTT. It encodes CASSTPGQGNQPQHF.

Only a few counts were recorded for this clone. The rearrangement joins TRBV5-1 to TRBJ1-1, with TRBD1 matching 7 bases. This CDR3 contains 13 residues. Germline values: CDR1 SGHRS, CDR2 YFSETQ. Trimming cost V 0 bases and J 8 bases; bases outside gene matches: 4. CDR3 sequence reads: CASSLVGQVEAFF. CDR3 in DNA: TGCGCCAGCAGCTTGGTCGGACAGGTAGAAGCTTTCTTT.

This clone was observed a handful of times. The chain uses TRBV4-2 and TRBJ1-6; no clear D gene. The CDR3 contains 14 residues. Trimming removed 5 bases from V and 8 bases from J, with 13 bases in between. CDR1 is LGHNA and CDR2 is YNFKEQ in the germline V gene. DNA for the CDR3: TGTGCCAGCAGCTCCCCGGGGATCGATTCACCCCTCCACTTT. It translates to CASSSPGIDSPLHF.